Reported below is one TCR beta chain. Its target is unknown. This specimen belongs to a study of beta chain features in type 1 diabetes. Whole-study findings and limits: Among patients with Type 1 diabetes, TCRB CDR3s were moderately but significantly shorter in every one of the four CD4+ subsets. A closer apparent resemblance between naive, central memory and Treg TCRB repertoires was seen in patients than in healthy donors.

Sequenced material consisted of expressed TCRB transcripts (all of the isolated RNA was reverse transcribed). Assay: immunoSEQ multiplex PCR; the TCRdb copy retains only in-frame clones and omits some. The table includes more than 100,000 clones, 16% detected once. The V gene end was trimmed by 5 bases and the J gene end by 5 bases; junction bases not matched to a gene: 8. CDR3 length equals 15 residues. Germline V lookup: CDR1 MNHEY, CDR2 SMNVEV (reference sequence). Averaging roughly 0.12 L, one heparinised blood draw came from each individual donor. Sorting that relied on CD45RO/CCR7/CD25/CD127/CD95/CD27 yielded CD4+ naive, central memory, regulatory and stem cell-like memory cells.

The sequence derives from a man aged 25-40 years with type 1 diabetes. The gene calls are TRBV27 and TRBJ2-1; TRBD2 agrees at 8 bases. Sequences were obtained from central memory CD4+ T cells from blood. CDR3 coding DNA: TGTGCCAGCAGTACCTTAGCGGGGAGGGACAATGAGCAGTTCTTC. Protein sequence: CASSTLAGRDNEQFF.